This T cell receptor beta chain was identified during a study of T-cell reconstitution after alpha-beta-depleted transplantation in children. Germline assignment: CDR1 SGDLS and CDR2 YYNGEE. Trimming left V 0 bases short and J 8 bases short, with 6 bases between. The CDR3 has 12 residues. Molecular barcoding with unique molecular identifiers was used for the TCRbeta library. One entry per CDR3 protein results from TCRdb running MiXCR on the PCR reads. The table records hundreds of thousands of distinct CDR3 sequences, roughly 17% of them present only once. This clonotype originated in a human donor who donated a stem cell graft to a child with acute myeloid leukemia. The chain employs TRBV9 and TRBJ2-1; D gene ambiguous. Source: PBMCs from the stem cell graft donor, taken from the stem cell graft. CDR3 amino acids: CASSVEEDEQFF. CDR3 in DNA: TGTGCCAGCAGCGTAGAGGAAGATGAGCAGTTCTTC. The variable domain in full, with the rest retrieved from reference TRBV9 and TRBJ2-1, is DSGVTQTPKHLITATGQRVTLRCSPRSGDLSVYWYQQSLDQGLQFLIQYYNGEERAKGNILERFSAQQFPDLHSELNLSSLELGDSALYFCASSVEEDEQFFGPGTRLTVL.